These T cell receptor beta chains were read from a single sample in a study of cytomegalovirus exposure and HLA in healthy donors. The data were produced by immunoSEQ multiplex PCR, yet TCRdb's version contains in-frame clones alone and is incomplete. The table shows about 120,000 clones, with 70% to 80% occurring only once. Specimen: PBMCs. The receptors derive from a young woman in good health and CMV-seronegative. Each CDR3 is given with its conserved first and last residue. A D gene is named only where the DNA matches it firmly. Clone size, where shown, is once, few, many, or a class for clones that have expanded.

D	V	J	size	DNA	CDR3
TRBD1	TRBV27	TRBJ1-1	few	TGTGCCAGCAGGGAAGACAGGGTTCGGAACACTGAAGCTTTCTTT	CASREDRVRNTEAFF
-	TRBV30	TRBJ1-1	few	TGTGCCTGGAGAGTCAGGAGGGGAAATTCGGAAGCTTTCTTT	CAWRVRRGNSEAFF
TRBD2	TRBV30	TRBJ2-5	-	TGTGCCTGTAGCGGGGATGGGCAAGAGACCCAGTACTTC	CACSGDGQETQYF
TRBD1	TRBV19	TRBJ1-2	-	TGTGCCAGTAGTATGGAGCAGGGGGATGGCTACACCTTC	CASSMEQGDGYTF
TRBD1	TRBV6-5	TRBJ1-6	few	TGTGCCAGCAGTCGGGACAGGTATAATTCACCCCTCCACTTT	CASSRDRYNSPLHF
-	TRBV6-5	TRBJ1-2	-	TGTGCCACTTCGGGGGAGTCTGAAAGTGGCTACACCTTC	CATSGESESGYTF
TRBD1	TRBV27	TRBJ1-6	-	TGTGCCAGCAGTTTTATCGGCAGGGGGCTCTATAATTCACCCCTCCACTTT	CASSFIGRGLYNSPLHF
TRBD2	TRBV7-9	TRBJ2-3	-	TGTGCCAGCAGTAGGCCCCCCGGGGGGTGGATGGATACGCAGTATTTT	CASSRPPGGWMDTQYF
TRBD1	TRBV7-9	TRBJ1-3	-	TGTGCCATCGCGGGTTCTTACCGGGACAGTGGAAACACCATATATTTT	CAIAGSYRDSGNTIYF
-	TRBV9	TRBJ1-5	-	TGTGCCAGCAGCGTCACAGGAACCGAGCCCCAGCATTTT	CASSVTGTEPQHF
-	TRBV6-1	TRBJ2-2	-	TGTGCCAGCAGTGAAGCAGTCGAGGGTGCCGGGGAGCTGTTTTTT	CASSEAVEGAGELFF
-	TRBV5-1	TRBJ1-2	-	TGCGCCAGCAGCTTGTGGGGCAGGGGAAACTATGGCTACACCTTC	CASSLWGRGNYGYTF
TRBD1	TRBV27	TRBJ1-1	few	TGTGCCAGCAGTTTATTGGCAGGGGGCACTGAAGCTTTCTTT	CASSLLAGGTEAFF
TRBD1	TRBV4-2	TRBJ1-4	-	TGTGCCAGCAGCCAAGGGGGACAGTCGAATGAAAAACTGTTTTTT	CASSQGGQSNEKLFF
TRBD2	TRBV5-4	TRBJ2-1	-	TGTGCCAGCAGCTTGACTAGCGGGGCATCCTACAATGAGCAGTTCTTC	CASSLTSGASYNEQFF
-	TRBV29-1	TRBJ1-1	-	TGCAGCGTGCGAGGGGGGAACACTGAAGCTTTCTTT	CSVRGGNTEAFF
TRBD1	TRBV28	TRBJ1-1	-	TGTGCCAGCAGTTACCGGGACAGCCTCATGAACACTGAAGCTTTCTTT	CASSYRDSLMNTEAFF
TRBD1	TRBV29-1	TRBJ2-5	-	TGCAGCGCCCCGGGACAGGGGATGGAGACCCAGTACTTC	CSAPGQGMETQYF
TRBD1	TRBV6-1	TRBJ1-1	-	TGTGCCAGCAGTGATCAGTACAGGGGGCTCCCTGGTACTGAAGCTTTCTTT	CASSDQYRGLPGTEAFF
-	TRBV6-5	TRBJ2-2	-	TGTGCCAGCAGTTACTCGAGGACAGCGTTGGGGGAGCTGTTTTTT	CASSYSRTALGELFF
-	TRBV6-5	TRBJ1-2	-	TGTGCCAGCAGTTACGTTTGGGGGGACTATGGCTACACCTTC	CASSYVWGDYGYTF
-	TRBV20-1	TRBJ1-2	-	TGCAGTGCCCCTCATGGCTACACCTTC	CSAPHGYTF
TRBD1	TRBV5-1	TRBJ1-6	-	TGCGCCAGCAGTACGGGGACAGGGCTTCCACCCCTCCACTTT	CASSTGTGLPPLHF
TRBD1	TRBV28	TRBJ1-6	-	TGTGCCAGTTACAGGGGGCTGAATTCACCCCTCCACTTT	CASYRGLNSPLHF
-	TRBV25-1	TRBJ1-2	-	TGTGCCAGCAGTGTCGGGACGGGGGGCTATGGCTACACCTTC	CASSVGTGGYGYTF
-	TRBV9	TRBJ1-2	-	TGTGCCAGCAGCGTAGCAGGGATAGGCTACACCTTC	CASSVAGIGYTF
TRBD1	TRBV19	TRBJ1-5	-	TGTGCCAGTAGTATGGTTAGGACAGGACCGAGTAGCAATCAGCCCCAGCATTTT	CASSMVRTGPSSNQPQHF
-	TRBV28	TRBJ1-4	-	TGTGCCAGCAGGACAGGTAGTGAAAAACTGTTTTTT	CASRTGSEKLFF
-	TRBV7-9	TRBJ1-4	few	TGTGCCAGCAGCTTCCCCGAGGAGGGATCTAATGAAAAACTGTTTTTT	CASSFPEEGSNEKLFF